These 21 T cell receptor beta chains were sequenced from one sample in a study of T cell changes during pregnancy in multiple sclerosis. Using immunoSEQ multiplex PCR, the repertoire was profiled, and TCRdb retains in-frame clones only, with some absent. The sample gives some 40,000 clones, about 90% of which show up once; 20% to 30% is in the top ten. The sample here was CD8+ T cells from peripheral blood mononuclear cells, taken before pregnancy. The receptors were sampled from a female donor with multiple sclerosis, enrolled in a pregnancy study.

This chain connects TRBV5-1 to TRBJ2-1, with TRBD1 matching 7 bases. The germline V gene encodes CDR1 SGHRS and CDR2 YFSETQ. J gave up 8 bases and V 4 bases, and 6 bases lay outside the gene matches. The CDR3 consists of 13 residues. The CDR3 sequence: CASSPQGSDEQFF. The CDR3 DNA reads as TGCGCCAGCAGCCCACAGGGGAGCGATGAGCAGTTCTTC. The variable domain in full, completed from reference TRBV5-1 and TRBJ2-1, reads KAGVTQTPRYLIKTRGQQVTLSCSPISGHRSVSWYQQTPGQGLQFLFEYFSETQRNKGNFPGRFSGRQFSNSRSEMNVSTLELGDSALYLCASSPQGSDEQFFGPGTRLTVL.

CDR3 bases: TGTGCCAGCAGCCAGGCCGGGACAGGAGGAGATACGCAGTATTTT. Residues: CASSQAGTGGDTQYF. V is TRBV9 and J is TRBJ2-3; 8 bases fit TRBD1. Per germline, CDR1 SGDLS and CDR2 YYNGEE. Unmatched junction bases numbered 9, after V lost 4 bases and J lost 5 bases. The CDR3 is made up of 15 amino acids.

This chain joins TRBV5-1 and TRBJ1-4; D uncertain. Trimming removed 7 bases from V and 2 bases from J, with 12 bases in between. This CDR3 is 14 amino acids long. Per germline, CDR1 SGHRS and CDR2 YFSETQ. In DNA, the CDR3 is TGCGCCAGCTGTCCTACCGGGACTAATGAAAAACTGTTTTTT. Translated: CASCPTGTNEKLFF.

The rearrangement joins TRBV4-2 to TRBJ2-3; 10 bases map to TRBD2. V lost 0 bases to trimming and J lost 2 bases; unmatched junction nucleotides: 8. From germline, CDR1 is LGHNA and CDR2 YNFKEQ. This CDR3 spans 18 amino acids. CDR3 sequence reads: CASSQEASGSVNTDTQYF. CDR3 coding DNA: TGTGCCAGCAGCCAAGAGGCTAGCGGGAGCGTTAACACAGATACGCAGTATTTT.

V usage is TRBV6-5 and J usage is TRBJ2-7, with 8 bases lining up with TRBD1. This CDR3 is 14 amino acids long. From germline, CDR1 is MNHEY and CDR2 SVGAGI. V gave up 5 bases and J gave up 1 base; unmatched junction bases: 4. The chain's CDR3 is CASSLQGGSYEQYF. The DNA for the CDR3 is TGTGCCAGCAGTCTACAGGGGGGTTCCTACGAGCAGTACTTC.

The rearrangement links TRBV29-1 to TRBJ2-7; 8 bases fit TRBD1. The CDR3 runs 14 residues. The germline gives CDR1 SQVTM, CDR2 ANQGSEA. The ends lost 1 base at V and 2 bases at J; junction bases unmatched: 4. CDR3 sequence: CSVEVATGAYEQYF. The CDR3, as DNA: TGCAGCGTTGAAGTCGCGACAGGGGCCTACGAGCAGTACTTC.

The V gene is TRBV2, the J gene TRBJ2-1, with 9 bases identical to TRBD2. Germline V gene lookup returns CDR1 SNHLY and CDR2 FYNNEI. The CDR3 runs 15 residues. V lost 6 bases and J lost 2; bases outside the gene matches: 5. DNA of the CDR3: TGTGCCAGCAGAAAGACTAGCGGCGCCTACAATGAGCAGTTCTTC. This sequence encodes CASRKTSGAYNEQFF.

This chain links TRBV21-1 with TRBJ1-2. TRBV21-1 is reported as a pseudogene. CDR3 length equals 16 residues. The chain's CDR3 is CASSKTRGATREGYTF. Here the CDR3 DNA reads TGTGCCAGCAGCAAAACGAGAGGGGCGACTCGGGAGGGCTACACCTTC.

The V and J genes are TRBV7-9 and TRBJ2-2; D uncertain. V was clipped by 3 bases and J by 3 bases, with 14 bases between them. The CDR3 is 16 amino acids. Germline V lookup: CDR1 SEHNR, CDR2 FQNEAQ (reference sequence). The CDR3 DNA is TGTGCCAGCAGCTTCCGTGGGCATCGTCACACCGGGGAGCTGTTTTTT. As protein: CASSFRGHRHTGELFF.

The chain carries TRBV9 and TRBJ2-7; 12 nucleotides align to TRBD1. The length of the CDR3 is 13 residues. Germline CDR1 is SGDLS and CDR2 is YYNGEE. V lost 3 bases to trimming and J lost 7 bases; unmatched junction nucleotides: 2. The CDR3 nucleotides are TGTGCCAGCAGCGGGGACAGGGGGCATGAGCAGTACTTC. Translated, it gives CASSGDRGHEQYF.

This CDR3 is CATRSPGTANEQYF. DNA of the CDR3: TGTGCCACCAGATCCCCCGGGACAGCAAACGAGCAGTACTTC. The chain is built from TRBV15 and TRBJ2-7; 7 bases line up with TRBD1. Trimming took 6 bases from V and 5 from J; bases not matched to a gene: 10. Germline-derived CDR1 and CDR2 are LNHNV and YYDKDF (reference sequence). This CDR3 comprises 14 residues.

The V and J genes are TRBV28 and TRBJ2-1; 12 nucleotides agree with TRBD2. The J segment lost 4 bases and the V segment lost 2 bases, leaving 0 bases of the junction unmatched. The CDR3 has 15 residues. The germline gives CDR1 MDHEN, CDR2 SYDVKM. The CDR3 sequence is CASSLGLAGYNEQFF. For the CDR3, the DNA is TGTGCCAGCAGTTTAGGACTAGCGGGGTACAATGAGCAGTTCTTC.

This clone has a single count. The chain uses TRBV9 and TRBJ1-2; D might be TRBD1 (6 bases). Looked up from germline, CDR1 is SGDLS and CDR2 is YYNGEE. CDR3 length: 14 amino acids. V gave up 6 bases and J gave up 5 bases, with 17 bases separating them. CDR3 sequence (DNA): TGTGCCAGCAACCTCGGGACATCGGGATATGGCTACACCTTC. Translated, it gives CASNLGTSGYGYTF.

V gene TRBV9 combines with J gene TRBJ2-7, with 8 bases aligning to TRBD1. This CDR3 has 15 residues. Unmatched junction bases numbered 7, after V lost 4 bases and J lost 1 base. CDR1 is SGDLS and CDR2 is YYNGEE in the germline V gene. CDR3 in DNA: TGTGCCAGCAGCCCCTCCGGGACAGGTTCCTACGAGCAGTACTTC. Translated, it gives CASSPSGTGSYEQYF.

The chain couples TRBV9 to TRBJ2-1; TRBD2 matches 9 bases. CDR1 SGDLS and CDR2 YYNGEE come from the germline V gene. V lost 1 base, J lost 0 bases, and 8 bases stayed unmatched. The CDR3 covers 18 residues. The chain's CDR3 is CASSVIGGRADSYNEQFF. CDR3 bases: TGTGCCAGCAGCGTAATCGGCGGGAGGGCCGACTCCTACAATGAGCAGTTCTTC.

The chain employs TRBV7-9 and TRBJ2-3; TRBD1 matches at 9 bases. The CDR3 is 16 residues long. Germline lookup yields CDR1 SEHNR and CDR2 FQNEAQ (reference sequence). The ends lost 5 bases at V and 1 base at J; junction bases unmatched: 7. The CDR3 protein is CASSQPGQGGTDTQYF. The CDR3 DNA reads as TGTGCCAGCAGCCAACCGGGACAGGGAGGCACAGATACGCAGTATTTT. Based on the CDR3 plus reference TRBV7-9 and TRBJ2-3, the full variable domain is DTGVSQNPRHKITKRGQNVTFRCDPISEHNRLYWYRQTLGQGPEFLTYFQNEAQLEKSRLLSDRFSAERPKGSFSTLEIQRTEQGDSAMYLCASSQPGQGGTDTQYFGPGTRLTVL.

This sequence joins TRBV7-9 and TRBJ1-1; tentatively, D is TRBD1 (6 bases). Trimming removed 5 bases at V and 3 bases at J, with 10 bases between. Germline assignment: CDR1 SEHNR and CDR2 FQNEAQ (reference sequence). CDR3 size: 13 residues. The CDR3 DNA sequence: TGTGCCAGCAGCCCCCAGGGGCACACTGAAGCTTTCTTT. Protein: CASSPQGHTEAFF.

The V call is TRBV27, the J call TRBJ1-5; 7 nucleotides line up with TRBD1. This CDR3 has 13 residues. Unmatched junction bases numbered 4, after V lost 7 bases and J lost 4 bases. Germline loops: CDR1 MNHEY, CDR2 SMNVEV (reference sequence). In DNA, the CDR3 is TGTGCCAGCAAACAGGGGAGGAATCAGCCCCAGCATTTT. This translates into CASKQGRNQPQHF.

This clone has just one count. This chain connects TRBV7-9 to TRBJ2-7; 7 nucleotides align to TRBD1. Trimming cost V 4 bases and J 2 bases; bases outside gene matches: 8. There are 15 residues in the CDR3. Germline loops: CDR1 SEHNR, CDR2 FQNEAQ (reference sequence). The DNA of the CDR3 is TGTGCCAGCAGCTCCCCACGGCAGGGGGCCTACGAGCAGTACTTC. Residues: CASSSPRQGAYEQYF.

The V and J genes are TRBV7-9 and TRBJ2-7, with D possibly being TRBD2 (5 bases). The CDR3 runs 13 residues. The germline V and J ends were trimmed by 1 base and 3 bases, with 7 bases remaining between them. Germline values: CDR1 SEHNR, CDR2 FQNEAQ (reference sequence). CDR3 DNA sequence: TGTGCCAGCAGCTTAGGGGAGCGCTACGAGCAGTACTTC. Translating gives CASSLGERYEQYF.

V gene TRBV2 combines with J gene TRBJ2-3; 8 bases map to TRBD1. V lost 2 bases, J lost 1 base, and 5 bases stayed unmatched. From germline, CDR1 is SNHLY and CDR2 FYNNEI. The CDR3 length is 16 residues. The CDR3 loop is CASSERSGGRTDTQYF. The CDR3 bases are TGTGCCAGCAGTGAAAGGTCAGGGGGCCGCACAGATACGCAGTATTTT. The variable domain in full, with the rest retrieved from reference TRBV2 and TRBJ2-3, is EPEVTQTPSHQVTQMGQEVILRCVPISNHLYFYWYRQILGQKVEFLVSFYNNEISEKSEIFDDQFSVERPDGSNFTLKIRSTKLEDSAMYFCASSERSGGRTDTQYFGPGTRLTVL.